This TCR beta chain was sequenced in a study of blood T cell repertoires in COVID-19. About the research overall: PBMCs, B-cell-depleted T cells, or T cells were the source of the cDNA or gDNA that made up the material.

The cohort comprised adults aged 18 to 89 years residing in 24 US areas. The table came from immunoSEQ multiplex PCR; TCRdb's copy has only in-frame clones and leaves some out. The repertoire includes about 200,000 clones, approximately 85% of them detected once, and 5.6% sits in the top ten. Sequenced material: PBMCs or T cells enriched from blood (not recorded which). This TCR derives from a man between 40 and 49 years old with acute COVID-19.

The CDR3 DNA follows: TGTGCCTGGAGTGTAGGTGCGGTGGAGCCCTATGGCTACACCTTC. It encodes CAWSVGAVEPYGYTF. The chain employs TRBV30 and TRBJ1-2; D ambiguous. The CDR3 contains 15 residues. Per germline, CDR1 GTSNPN and CDR2 SVGIG (reference sequence). The V and J ends lost 0 bases and 4 bases respectively, with 15 bases between them.